This TCR beta chain was identified during a study of T cell responses to AZD1222 COVID-19 vaccine. General study results and limits: Most donors were white British and more were female, and clonal diversity was possibly underestimated. Spike as a whole was targeted by vaccine-associated CD4 TCRs, dominant at 160-218 and 743-854.

As regards this clone: Its antigen remains unknown.

This CDR3 is 15 amino acids long. CDR1 is LGHNA, CDR2 YNFKEQ, per germline. With V trimmed by 4 bases and J by 6 bases, 5 bases remained unmatched. Measured with immunoSEQ multiplex PCR; TCRdb has only the in-frame clones, and not every one. The sample has some 170,000 clones; approximately 91% are singletons. The chain is built from TRBV4-2 and TRBJ1-6; 8 bases fit TRBD1. This sequence was found in an adult who received the AZD1222 COVID-19 vaccine. The material was peripheral blood, obtained 28 days after the second AZD1222 dose. In DNA form, the CDR3 reads TGTGCCAGCAGCCTCCAAGACAGGGGTAATTCACCCCTCCACTTT. This translates into CASSLQDRGNSPLHF.